The source of this T cell receptor (beta chain) is a study of blood T cell repertoires in COVID-19. Looking at the study overall: T cells, B-cell-depleted T cells, or PBMCs supplied cDNA or gDNA.

From germline, CDR1 is KGHSH and CDR2 LQKENI. The CDR3 loop spans 13 amino acids. Trimming cost V 3 bases and J 0 bases, with 5 bases left between them. This clone has a single count. Authors' methods: Nucleated cell counts were estimated from reference gene primer amplification. Repertoires were generated with immunoSEQ multiplex PCR, while TCRdb's copy carries only in-frame clones and drops some. V and J calls and clone size are given by that table; D and trimming were obtained from the DNA. The table records 90,000 to 150,000 clones, approximately 81% of them present only once. The sequencing input was peripheral blood. The clonotype comes from a woman of 80 years or more with acute or convalescent COVID-19. The chain joins TRBV18 to TRBJ2-5; no clear D. Here the CDR3 reads CASSPGYQETQYF. CDR3 bases: TGTGCCAGCTCACCTGGCTACCAAGAGACCCAGTACTTC.